The 6 T cell receptor beta chains in this list originate from one sample, sequenced in a study of neurological immune-mediated disorders. Via MiXCR, TCRdb re-called the 5' RACE reads, giving one row per CDR3 protein. The sample includes about 80,000 distinct CDR3 sequences, 4.5% to 6.5% of them seen just once. The source material was PBMCs. The source of these receptors is a woman in her twenties or thirties with multiple sclerosis.

The rearrangement links TRBV7-6 to TRBJ2-7, with unresolved D. Trimming left V 0 bases short and J 2 bases short, with 5 bases between. The CDR3 loop spans 13 amino acids. The germline V gene encodes CDR1 SGHVS and CDR2 FNYEAQ. The CDR3 spells CASSLARTYEQYF. CDR3 in DNA: TGTGCCAGCAGCTTAGCCCGGACCTACGAGCAGTACTTC.

This clonotype has a count of ten or more. The rearrangement uses TRBV21-1 and TRBJ2-4; TRBD2 was called by the table and not checked on the DNA. TRBV21-1 counts as a pseudogene. The CDR3 spans 16 residues. CDR3 in DNA: TGTGCCAGCAGCAAAGCCCGGGAGGGCCTCAAAAACATTCAGTACTTC. As protein: CASSKAREGLKNIQYF.

In its sample, this clonotype was seen a few times. The chain recombines TRBV12-3 or TRBV12-4 with TRBJ2-1; D not resolved. V was cut by 7 bases and J by 4 bases, with 17 bases left in between. The CDR3 runs to 15 residues. The CDR3 loop reads CASTPLMGSYNEQFF. The CDR3 nucleotides read TGTGCCAGCACCCCCCTCATGGGCTCTTACAATGAGCAGTTCTTC.

The DNA for the CDR3 is TGTGCCAGCAGGGGACAGGGGGCGAGTGGCTACACCTTC. The encoded protein is CASRGQGASGYTF. The chain uses TRBV12-3 or TRBV12-4 and TRBJ1-2, with 12 bases fitting TRBD1. Trimming took 6 bases from V and 7 from J; bases not matched to a gene: 3. There are 13 residues in the CDR3.

This clonotype was counted at least ten times. This chain uses TRBV12-3 or TRBV12-4 with TRBJ2-5, with D maybe TRBD1 (5 bases). The CDR3 runs 14 residues. Between the trimmed V and J ends, which lost 2 bases and 2 bases, there was a span of 9 bases. CDR3 residues: CASSLYRPQETQYF. The CDR3, as DNA: TGTGCCAGCAGTTTATACAGGCCTCAAGAGACCCAGTACTTC.

For this clonotype: One end of the junction does not line up with germline, which may come from a read error. The rearrangement links TRBV28 to TRBJ2-6; perhaps TRBD1 as D (5 bases). The germline gives CDR1 MDHEN, CDR2 SYDVKM. The length of the CDR3 is 16 residues. Here the CDR3 reads CASSFGRNSGAKVLTF. The CDR3 DNA reads TGTGCCAGCAGTTTTGGGCGGAACTCTGGGGCCAAAGTCCTGACTTTC.